The sequence of this TCR beta chain was determined in a study of shared clonotypes between healthy human individuals. Measured with immunoSEQ multiplex PCR; TCRdb has only the in-frame clones, and not every one. Of around 2,000,000 clones listed, roughly 95% are singletons. The CDR3 totals 14 residues. After removal of 6 bases from V and 4 bases from J, the junction contained 8 bases not matched to a gene. Per germline, CDR1 MDHEN and CDR2 SYDVKM. This receptor was obtained from a man aged 18 to 29 in good health. Sequences were obtained from naive CD4+ T cells sorted from blood. Noted subset: CD45RA+ positively selected. The rearrangement links TRBV28 to TRBJ1-2; 7 bases line up with TRBD1. The CDR3, as DNA: TGTGCCAGCAGCCGGGACAGCGGGGTCTATGGCTACACCTTC. Translation gives CASSRDSGVYGYTF.